What follows are 3 T cell receptor beta chains derived from one specimen sequenced in a study of cytomegalovirus exposure and HLA in healthy donors. In the PCR, 60 Vbeta and 13 Jbeta primers were used. Assay: immunoSEQ multiplex PCR; the TCRdb copy retains only in-frame clones and omits some. This table holds 90,000 to 110,000 clones, nearly 15% found once. Sequencing was performed on PBMCs. All receptors come from a female donor in good health and CMV-seronegative.

The gene calls are TRBV10-1 and TRBJ1-1, with 8 bases aligning to TRBD1. The length of the CDR3 is 14 residues. Trimming cost V 8 bases and J 10 bases; bases outside gene matches: 15. The germline V gene encodes CDR1 WNHNN and CDR2 SYGVQD (reference sequence). The CDR3 DNA sequence: TGCGCCAGCGGCTGGACAGGGCGGGAGAAATTAGCTTTCTTT. Protein sequence: CASGWTGREKLAFF.

This clone was observed a few times. V usage is TRBV19 and J usage is TRBJ1-2; the D gene is possibly TRBD1 (5 bases). With 5 bases removed from V and 3 bases from J, the gap between germline ends came to 13 bases. This CDR3 has 14 amino acids. Germline loops: CDR1 LNHDA, CDR2 SQIVND (reference sequence). Here the CDR3 DNA reads TGTGCCAGTAGTTGGGGGGTTAGAGACTATGGCTACACCTTC. As protein: CASSWGVRDYGYTF.

This clone was counted a few times. This chain links TRBV10-3 with TRBJ1-2; 9 nucleotides line up with TRBD1. Germline V gene lookup returns CDR1 ENHRY and CDR2 SYGVKD. The V and J ends lost 11 bases and 4 bases, in that order; junction bases with no gene match: 20. The CDR3 totals 17 residues. CDR3 DNA sequence: TGTGCCTCGGAAGGCGGGACAGGGAGGGACAGGAGCTATGGCTACACCTTC. Its protein is CASEGGTGRDRSYGYTF.